The 14 T cell receptor beta chains below were found in one sample sequenced in a study of blood T cell repertoires in COVID-19. Profiled with immunoSEQ multiplex PCR; TCRdb holds only in-frame clones, not every one. The top ten hold 1.5% to 2% of the sample, which has 400,000 to 500,000 clones, around 87% seen once. Sequenced sample: PBMCs or T cells enriched from blood (not recorded which). The receptors here all came from a woman between 40 and 50 years old who had recovered from COVID-19.

Regarding this clone: Other nucleotide sequences from this sample produce the same CDR3. This chain uses TRBV5-1 with TRBJ1-1, with D tentatively TRBD1 (6 bases). Looked up from germline, CDR1 is SGHRS and CDR2 is YFSETQ. CDR3 length: 13 residues. The germline V and J ends were trimmed by 4 bases and 4 bases, with 11 bases remaining between them. CDR3 loop: CASSLGQITEAFF. CDR3 DNA sequence: TGCGCCAGCAGCCTAGGACAGATCACTGAAGCTTTCTTT.

In DNA, the CDR3 is TGTGCCAGCAGCTCAGGACAGGGCCCCTATGGCTACACCTTC. Translation: CASSSGQGPYGYTF. This sequence joins TRBV5-4 and TRBJ1-2; 8 positions match TRBD1. This CDR3 has 14 residues. Germline values: CDR1 SGHNT, CDR2 YYREEE (reference sequence). V shed 3 bases, J shed 4 bases, and the junction held 5 bases outside the gene matches.

The chain employs TRBV19 and TRBJ1-5; 7 nucleotides align to TRBD1. The CDR3 spans 13 residues. CDR1 is LNHDA, CDR2 SQIVND, per germline (reference sequence). J gave up 3 bases and V 5 bases, and 1 base lay outside the gene matches. CDR3 residues: CASSGTVNQPQHF. In nucleotides, the CDR3 is TGTGCCAGTAGTGGGACAGTCAATCAGCCCCAGCATTTT.

The chain couples TRBV14 to TRBJ1-2, with a weak D call TRBD1 (6 bases). Germline V CDR1 and CDR2: SGHDN, FVKESK. V lost 4 bases to trimming and J lost 7 bases, with 13 bases between them. The CDR3 is 13 amino acids. CDR3 sequence: CASSLSGGAGYTF. The CDR3 DNA reads as TGTGCCAGCAGCCTTTCTGGGGGGGCTGGCTACACCTTC.

The chain links TRBV21-1 to TRBJ2-7; TRBD2, the table's D call, lacks a check against the DNA. TRBV21-1 has pseudogene status. The CDR3 has 17 amino acids. In nucleotides, the CDR3 is TGTGCCACCATTAGGACTAGCGGGAGGCCACGGAAGGGCGAGCAGTACTTC. Protein product: CATIRTSGRPRKGEQYF.

The V and J genes are TRBV4-2 and TRBJ2-1, with 15 bases aligning to TRBD2. This CDR3 is built from 15 residues. V lost 0 bases, J lost 15 bases, and 6 bases stayed unmatched. Germline CDR1 LGHNA, CDR2 YNFKEQ. The CDR3, as DNA: TGTGCCAGCAGCCAAGAGGGACTAGCGGGAGGTAGATGGTTCTTC. It codes for CASSQEGLAGGRWFF.

The chain has TRBV5-1 and TRBJ1-4; TRBD1 might be the D (6 bases). The V gene lost 3 bases and the J gene lost 3 bases, with 9 bases spanning the gap. Germline CDR1 SGHRS, CDR2 YFSETQ. The CDR3 spans 14 residues. The CDR3 sequence: CASSSGVANEKLFF. As DNA, the CDR3 is TGCGCCAGCAGCTCAGGGGTGGCTAATGAAAAACTGTTTTTT.

The genes are TRBV6-5 and TRBJ1-1; D might be TRBD1 (6 bases). Germline lookup yields CDR1 MNHEY and CDR2 SVGAGI. Trimming left V 0 bases short and J 5 bases short, with 16 bases between. This CDR3 region has 16 residues. In nucleotides, the CDR3 is TGTGCCAGCAGTTACTCGGCAGGGGAGCCTTGGACTGAAGCTTTCTTT. Its protein product is CASSYSAGEPWTEAFF.

This chain connects TRBV18 to TRBJ2-7, with D possibly TRBD1 on 6 matching bases. The V end lost 6 bases, the J end lost 3 bases, and 12 bases lay between the germline ends. CDR3 length: 13 residues. Germline values: CDR1 KGHSH, CDR2 LQKENI. The CDR3 DNA reads as TGTGCCAGCTCCTTTGACAGGTACTACGAGCAGTACTTC. It encodes CASSFDRYYEQYF.

The chain joins TRBV25-1 to TRBJ1-2; D gene uncertain. The V end was cut by 4 bases, the J end by 7 bases, with 13 bases between. CDR3 length equals 13 residues. Germline CDR1 and CDR2: MGHDK and SYGVNS. For the CDR3, the DNA is TGTGCCAGCAGTGTGAATATCGGGGTTGGCTACACCTTC. Translation gives CASSVNIGVGYTF.

This clone has more than one count but fewer than ten. The J gene is TRBJ1-1, the V gene TRBV24-1; D possibly corresponds to TRBD1 (6 bases). Trimming pared 4 bases from V and 3 bases from J, leaving 11 bases between. Looked up from germline, CDR1 is KGHDR and CDR2 is SFDVKD. This CDR3 region has 14 residues. The CDR3, as DNA: TGTGCCACCAGTGAGGGGGCTAGGGACACTGAAGCTTTCTTT. Protein sequence: CATSEGARDTEAFF.

CDR3 nucleotides: TGTGCCAGCAGTGATCCCGGGTTGGGCTACGAGCAGTACTTC. This encodes CASSDPGLGYEQYF. This rearrangement joins TRBV25-1 to TRBJ2-7; D unclear. Trimming cost V 3 bases and J 3 bases, with 12 bases left between them. Germline CDR1 MGHDK, CDR2 SYGVNS. The CDR3 runs 14 residues.

The gene calls are TRBV10-3 and TRBJ1-2; D not resolved. Per the germline V gene, CDR1 is ENHRY and CDR2 is SYGVKD. The V and J ends lost 2 bases and 5 bases respectively, with 12 bases between them. This CDR3 has 14 residues. CDR3 in DNA: TGTGCCATCAGTGAGAACCGGGAGAGTTATGGCTACACCTTC. As protein: CAISENRESYGYTF.

This clone was seen once. The gene calls are TRBV2 and TRBJ2-1; 12 nucleotides line up with TRBD2. After removal of 2 bases from V and 7 bases from J, the junction contained 9 bases not matched to a gene. Germline V gives CDR1 SNHLY, CDR2 FYNNEI. This CDR3 comprises 17 residues. The DNA of the CDR3 is TGTGCCAGCAGTGAACGCGTGCTAGCGGGAGGGCGAAATGAGCAGTTCTTC. Amino acid sequence: CASSERVLAGGRNEQFF.